This T cell receptor (beta chain) was profiled in a study of blood T cell repertoires in COVID-19. Study-wide background: The United States, Italy and Spain were the sources of the acute and convalescent COVID-19 samples. The analysed material was cDNA or gDNA that came from T cells, B-cell-depleted T cells, or PBMCs.

Libraries were prepared by immunoSEQ multiplex PCR; TCRdb keeps only in-frame clonotypes and omits some of them. The table lists more than 60,000 clones, about 90% of them singletons, with around a fifth in the top ten. The germline gives CDR1 SGHVS, CDR2 FQNEAQ. This CDR3 comprises 17 residues. V was trimmed by 5 bases and J by 0 bases, leaving 14 bases between them. The sample consisted of peripheral blood. The clonotype comes from a woman aged 45-65 years with active or convalescent COVID-19. The chain combines TRBV7-8 with TRBJ1-6, with D unclear. CDR3 DNA: TGTGCCAGCAGCCTTGACGGATCTAGCTCCTATAATTCACCCCTCCACTTT. As protein: CASSLDGSSSYNSPLHF.